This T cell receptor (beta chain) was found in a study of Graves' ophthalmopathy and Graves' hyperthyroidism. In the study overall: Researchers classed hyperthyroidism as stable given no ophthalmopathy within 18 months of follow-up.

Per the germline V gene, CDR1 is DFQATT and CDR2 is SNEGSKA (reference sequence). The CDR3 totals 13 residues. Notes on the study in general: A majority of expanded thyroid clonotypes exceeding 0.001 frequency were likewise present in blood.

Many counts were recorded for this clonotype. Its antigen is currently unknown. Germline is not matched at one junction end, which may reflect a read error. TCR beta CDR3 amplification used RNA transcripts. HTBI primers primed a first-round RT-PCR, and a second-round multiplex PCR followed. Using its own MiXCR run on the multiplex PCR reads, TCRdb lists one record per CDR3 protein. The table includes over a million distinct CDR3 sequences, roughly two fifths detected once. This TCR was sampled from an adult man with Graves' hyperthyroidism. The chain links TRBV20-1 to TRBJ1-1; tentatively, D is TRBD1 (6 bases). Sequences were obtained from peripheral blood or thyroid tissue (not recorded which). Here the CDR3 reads CNARRTENTEAFF. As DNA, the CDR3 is TGCAATGCTAGAAGGACAGAGAACACTGAAGCTTTCTTT.